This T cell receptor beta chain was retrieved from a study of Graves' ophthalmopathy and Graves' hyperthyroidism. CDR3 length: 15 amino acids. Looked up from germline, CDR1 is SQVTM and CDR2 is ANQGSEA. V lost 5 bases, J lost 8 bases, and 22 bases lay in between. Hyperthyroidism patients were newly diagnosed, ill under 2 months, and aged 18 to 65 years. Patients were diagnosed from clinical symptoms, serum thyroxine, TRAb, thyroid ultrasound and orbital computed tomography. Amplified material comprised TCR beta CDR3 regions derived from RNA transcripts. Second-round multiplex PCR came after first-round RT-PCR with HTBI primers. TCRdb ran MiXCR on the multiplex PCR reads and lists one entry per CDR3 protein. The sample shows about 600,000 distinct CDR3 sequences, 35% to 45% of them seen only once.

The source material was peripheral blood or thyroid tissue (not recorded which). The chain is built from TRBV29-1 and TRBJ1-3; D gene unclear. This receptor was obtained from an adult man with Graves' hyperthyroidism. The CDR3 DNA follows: TGCAGCGTTTTCGACACGGACGATCATGGCTACACCATATATTTT. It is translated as CSVFDTDDHGYTIYF. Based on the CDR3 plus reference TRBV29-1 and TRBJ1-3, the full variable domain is SAVISQKPSRDICQRGTSLTIQCQVDSQVTMMFWYRQQPGQSLTLIATANQGSEATYESGFVIDKFPISRPNLTFSTLTVSNMSPEDSSIYLCSVFDTDDHGYTIYFGEGSWLTVV.